This T cell receptor beta chain comes out of a study of neoadjuvant nivolumab and ipilimumab in lung cancer. At the level of the study: The combination arm added day-1 ipilimumab 1 mg/kg to nivolumab 3 mg/kg on days 1, 15, 29. The study, taken as a whole, reports: Higher pretherapy blood TCR richness went with higher resected-tumor richness. Only a single major-pathologic-response sample was available for clonality analysis. From pretherapy to surgery, tumor richness and clonality rose with dual therapy.

This CDR3 is built from 15 residues. V shed 0 bases and J shed 5 bases, with 14 bases lying between them. In germline, CDR1 is SGHNT, CDR2 YYREEE (reference sequence). TCRdb's table, derived via immunoSEQ multiplex PCR, lists solely in-frame clones and lacks some. This table holds 30,000 to 35,000 clones, under 95% found once. As regards this clone: Antigen: not known.

The material sequenced was peripheral blood, taken after neoadjuvant nivolumab, alone or with ipilimumab, at or shortly before surgery. The sequence came from an adult with non-small cell lung cancer. This chain connects TRBV5-4 to TRBJ2-5, with D tentatively TRBD1 or TRBD2 (6 bases each). This CDR3 reads CASSLGGAFWETQYF. The CDR3 DNA follows: TGTGCCAGCAGCTTGGGGGGGGCTTTCTGGGAGACCCAGTACTTC.